This T cell receptor (beta chain) came from a study of blood T cells in healthy people across ages. In terms of origin and age, donors were healthy Caucasian individuals from Russia aged roughly 6 to 95. Researchers isolated at least 7 million PBMCs per sample. Next came a second PCR, run for about 6 to 11 cycles, which used a sample-barcoded 5' primer along with a J-beta primer mix. MiXCR was run by TCRdb on the 5' RACE reads, yielding one entry per CDR3 protein. The profile covers 800,000 to 950,000 distinct CDR3 sequences, with under 35% appearing a single time and roughly 10% taken by the ten largest. Between the trimmed V and J ends, which lost 4 bases and 3 bases, there was a span of 15 bases. Germline V CDR1 and CDR2: DFQATT, SNEGSKA (reference sequence). The CDR3 is made up of 14 amino acids. The sample was also linked to a second study, of T cells of mothers and their children.

The chain carries TRBV20-1 and TRBJ2-5; TRBD2 is a possible D gene (6 bases). Sequenced input: blood. This sequence was found in a woman aged 35 to 49 in good health. The CDR3 here is CSAIPVRGKETQYF. The CDR3, as DNA: TGCAGTGCTATCCCAGTGCGGGGAAAAGAGACCCAGTACTTC.